This TCR beta chain comes out of a study of post-analysis software for immune sequencing data. Broader study findings: By F measure, strong co-clustering occurred among samples prepared in the same batch. Diversity measured as normalized Chao1 was significantly lower in multiple sclerosis patients than in controls. About 5 TRBV segments (TRBV5-6, TRBV5-1 and TRBV20-1 among them) occurred more frequently in patients than in controls.

This CDR3 contains 15 residues. Germline CDR1 and CDR2: MNHEY and SVGAGI. The V gene end was trimmed by 0 bases and the J gene end by 7 bases; junction bases not matched to a gene: 7. Regarding this clonotype: Its target is unknown.

Sequencing libraries made from TCR beta cDNA carried unique molecular identifiers. Starting from around 0.96 to 9.9 million T cells, the study yielded 450,000 to 500,000 cDNA molecules. TCRdb re-called the PCR reads through MiXCR, storing one row per CDR3 protein. The sample contains hundreds of thousands of distinct CDR3 sequences, 55% to 60% of which appear only once. This chain links TRBV6-5 with TRBJ1-2, with 8 positions matching TRBD1. The specimen sequenced was blood. This receptor was identified in a girl aged 2-15 years with multiple sclerosis. CDR3 sequence reads: CASSYSGDRGGGYTF. CDR3 in DNA: TGTGCCAGCAGTTACTCGGGTGACAGGGGTGGTGGCTACACCTTC.